A selection of T cell receptor beta chains follows, all from one sample in a study of cytomegalovirus exposure and HLA in healthy donors. Measured with immunoSEQ multiplex PCR; TCRdb has only the in-frame clones, and not every one. The sample lists 85,000 to 130,000 clones, over 55% occurring once. Sequencing input: PBMCs. The receptors were sampled from a female donor in good health and CMV-seronegative. Both conserved end residues are part of each CDR3. A D gene is named only where the DNA matches it firmly. Size is omitted from some rows. Given values are once, few, many or a class for expanded clones.

>TRBV28|NA|TRBJ2-7|TRBD2
CASSFLAGVAYEQYF
TGTGCCAGCAGTTTCCTAGCGGGAGTGGCATACGAGCAGTACTTC
>TRBV7-2|NA|TRBJ1-4|TRBD1
CASSRDRGFAEKLFF
TGTGCCAGCAGTAGGGACAGGGGATTTGCTGAAAAACTGTTTTTT
>TRBV6-1|NA|TRBJ2-2|TRBD2
CATRFSLAGVGELFF
TGTGCCACCCGTTTTAGTCTAGCGGGAGTCGGGGAGCTGTTTTTT
>TRBV9|NA|TRBJ2-1|TRBD1
CASSVSSGQGYNEQFF
TGTGCCAGCAGCGTGAGCTCGGGACAGGGGTACAATGAGCAGTTCTTC
>TRBV7-2|few|TRBJ2-5|TRBD1
CASSRDRGPETQYF
TGTGCCAGCAGCCGGGACAGGGGTCCCGAGACCCAGTACTTC
>TRBV7-9|NA|TRBJ2-1|NA
CASSYPGGNEQFF
TGTGCCAGCAGCTACCCCGGCGGGAATGAGCAGTTCTTC
>TRBV19|NA|TRBJ1-1|NA
CASSINGDTEAFF
TGTGCCAGTAGTATTAACGGAGACACTGAAGCTTTCTTT
>TRBV6-5|NA|TRBJ2-1|TRBD2
CASSYRAGGAYNEQFF
TGTGCCAGCAGTTACAGGGCGGGAGGGGCCTACAATGAGCAGTTCTTC
>TRBV6-6|NA|TRBJ1-5|NA
CASSSSVGGGQPQHF
TGTGCCAGCAGTTCCAGCGTCGGGGGAGGGCAGCCCCAGCATTTT
>TRBV30|once|TRBJ2-7|NA
CAWSQGYEQYF
TGTGCCTGGAGCCAGGGCTACGAGCAGTACTTC